Following are 18 T cell receptor beta chains from one sample sequenced in a study of CD8+CD57+ T cells in acquired aplastic anemia. Patients included in sequencing had previously demonstrated CD8+CD57+ cell expansion by flow cytometry. The study profiled TCR beta VDJ and CDR3 using genomic DNA as template. Using its own MiXCR run on the reads, TCRdb lists one record per CDR3 protein. The table includes around 80,000 distinct CDR3 sequences, roughly 72% detected once. The sequenced material came from sorted CD4+, CD8+, or CD8+CD57+ T cells (not recorded which) from PBMCs. These receptors came from a human donor with aplastic anemia.

The rearrangement joins TRBV9 to TRBJ2-5, with 7 bases aligning to TRBD1. J was trimmed by 5 bases and V by 4 bases; bases with no gene match: 11. This CDR3 contains 15 residues. Germline CDR1 and CDR2: SGDLS and YYNGEE. The DNA for the CDR3 is TGTGCCAGCAGCTTTGCGACAGGGCTCCGGGAGACCCAGTACTTC. Translated, it gives CASSFATGLRETQYF.

The rearrangement uses TRBV4-1 and TRBJ1-1; D gene uncertain. This CDR3 has 15 amino acids. The ends were cut back, 2 bases at V and 0 bases at J, with 10 bases in the middle. Per the germline V gene, CDR1 is MGHRA and CDR2 is YSYEKL. CDR3 amino acids: CASSQTTNMNTEAFF. CDR3 sequence (DNA): TGCGCCAGCAGCCAAACGACAAACATGAACACTGAAGCTTTCTTT.

The CDR3 nucleotides read TGTGCCACCAGTGACAGGGGGGTGCCCCAGCATTTT. Translation: CATSDRGVPQHF. J is TRBJ1-5 and V is TRBV24-1; TRBD1 aligns across 7 bases. The CDR3 is 12 amino acids. The V and J ends lost 4 bases and 9 bases, in that order; junction bases with no gene match: 2. CDR1 KGHDR and CDR2 SFDVKD come from the germline V gene.

The gene calls are TRBV5-1 and TRBJ2-7; 9 nucleotides line up with TRBD1. V trimming: 3 bases; J trimming: 0 bases; junction bases outside the gene matches: 4. The CDR3 is made up of 15 amino acids. Germline V gene sequence: CDR1 SGHRS, CDR2 YFSETQ. CDR3 loop: CASSSGQGVSYEQYF. The CDR3 nucleotides are TGCGCCAGCAGCTCGGGACAGGGCGTCTCCTACGAGCAGTACTTC.

V and J are TRBV2 and TRBJ1-6; D is unclear. The CDR3 extends over 13 amino acids. V was clipped by 3 bases and J by 5 bases, with 5 bases between them. In germline, CDR1 is SNHLY, CDR2 FYNNEI. The CDR3 nucleotides are TGTGCCAGCAGTGAGGGAGATAATTCACCCCTCCACTTT. It specifies CASSEGDNSPLHF. The entire variable domain, with the rest obtained from reference TRBV2 and TRBJ1-6, is as follows: EPEVTQTPSHQVTQMGQEVILRCVPISNHLYFYWYRQILGQKVEFLVSFYNNEISEKSEIFDDQFSVERPDGSNFTLKIRSTKLEDSAMYFCASSEGDNSPLHFGNGTRLTVT.

This clonotype occurred once. V gene TRBV20-1 combines with J gene TRBJ2-3; D perhaps matches TRBD1 (5 bases). CDR3 length: 16 residues. CDR1 is DFQATT, CDR2 SNEGSKA, per germline (reference sequence). The V end was cut by 0 bases, the J end by 1 base, with 14 bases between. The CDR3 is CSARDLGRAGTDTQYF. DNA for the CDR3: TGCAGTGCTAGAGATCTGGGCAGGGCGGGCACAGATACGCAGTATTTT.

The chain links TRBV2 to TRBJ1-2; the D is unclear. Deletions cut 2 bases from V and 8 bases from J, with 9 bases between. The CDR3 has 12 residues. The V gene's germline CDR1 is SNHLY and CDR2 FYNNEI. CDR3 in amino acids: CASSEWVGGYTF. Here the CDR3 DNA reads TGTGCCAGCAGTGAATGGGTAGGAGGCTACACCTTC.

This sequence joins TRBV12-5 and TRBJ2-7; D is perhaps TRBD1 (5 bases). Deletions cut 4 bases from V and 8 bases from J, with 9 bases between. Per the germline V gene, CDR1 is LGHNT and CDR2 is FRNRAP. The CDR3 loop spans 11 amino acids. The CDR3 nucleotides read TGTGCTAGTGGTTCCTTGGGGCAGCAGTACTTC. This codes for CASGSLGQQYF.

The chain recombines TRBV15 with TRBJ2-7, with D tentatively TRBD1 or TRBD2 (5 bases each). This CDR3 is 11 amino acids long. CDR1 and CDR2 from the germline V gene are LNHNV and YYDKDF (reference sequence). With 9 bases removed from V and 5 bases from J, the gap between germline ends came to 11 bases. CDR3 in amino acids: CATRGGDEQYF. The DNA for the CDR3 is TGTGCCACGAGGGGTGGGGACGAGCAGTACTTC. Filled out from reference TRBV15 and TRBJ2-7, the complete variable domain reads DAMVIQNPRYQVTQFGKPVTLSCSQTLNHNVMYWYQQKSSQAPKLLFHYYDKDFNNEADTPDNFQSRRPNTSFCFLDIRSPGLGDTAMYLCATRGGDEQYFGPGTRLTVT.

The rearrangement joins TRBV9 to TRBJ2-5, with D unclear. CDR3 length: 14 residues. CDR1 and CDR2 from the germline V gene are SGDLS and YYNGEE. The V and J ends lost 2 bases and 7 bases respectively, with 15 bases between them. CDR3 sequence: CASSVTDRMGTQYF. In DNA form, the CDR3 reads TGTGCCAGCAGCGTCACGGACCGAATGGGGACCCAGTACTTC.

This chain links TRBV5-1 with TRBJ2-3; the D is unclear. Looked up from germline, CDR1 is SGHRS and CDR2 is YFSETQ. V was cut by 0 bases and J by 2 bases, with 7 bases left in between. This CDR3 contains 14 residues. In nucleotides, the CDR3 is TGCGCCAGCAGCTTGGCAGCTTACACAGATACGCAGTATTTT. This encodes CASSLAAYTDTQYF.

There are a few counts of this clonotype. V is TRBV20-1 and J is TRBJ2-5, with a tentative D call TRBD2 (6 bases). Germline CDR1 reads DFQATT; CDR2 reads SNEGSKA (reference sequence). The CDR3 is 11 amino acids. The V gene lost 5 bases and the J gene lost 9 bases, with 13 bases spanning the gap. The CDR3 nucleotides read TGCAGTGCTCTGGGACTCCCCGCCCAGTACTTC. Protein product: CSALGLPAQYF.

The rearrangement links TRBV5-4 to TRBJ1-3; maybe TRBD1 (6 bases). This CDR3 region has 13 residues. CDR1 is SGHNT, CDR2 YYREEE, per germline (reference sequence). Trimming pared 3 bases from V and 4 bases from J, leaving 8 bases between. The chain's CDR3 is CASSSDRGNTIYF. The CDR3, as DNA: TGTGCCAGCAGCTCGGACAGAGGAAACACCATATATTTT. Looking up the rest from reference TRBV5-4 and TRBJ1-3 gives the full variable domain: ETGVTQSPTHLIKTRGQQVTLRCSSQSGHNTVSWYQQALGQGPQFIFQYYREEENGRGNFPPRFSGLQFPNYSSELNVNALELDDSALYLCASSSDRGNTIYFGEGSWLTVV.

The V gene is TRBV2, the J gene TRBJ2-1; D is possibly TRBD2 (7 bases). Germline V gene data show CDR1 as SNHLY and CDR2 as FYNNEI. The CDR3 totals 15 residues. Trimming left V 3 bases short and J 8 bases short, with 17 bases between. CDR3 coding DNA: TGTGCCAGCAGTGAGAGGGGGGGGGCCTTCTATGAGCAGTTCTTC. Translating it yields CASSERGGAFYEQFF.

The CDR3 sequence: CASSPQGQETQYF. In DNA, the CDR3 is TGTGCCAGCAGCCCACAGGGTCAGGAGACCCAGTACTTC. The chain is built from TRBV7-2 and TRBJ2-5; D might be TRBD1 (6 bases). This CDR3 is 13 amino acids long. Germline CDR1 reads SGHTA; CDR2 reads FQGNSA. V was shortened by 5 bases and J by 5 bases, with 12 bases between the two germline ends. The variable domain in full, completed from reference TRBV7-2 and TRBJ2-5, reads GAGVSQSPSNKVTEKGKDVELRCDPISGHTALYWYRQSLGQGLEFLIYFQGNSAPDKSGLPSDRFSAERTGGSVSTLTIQRTQQEDSAVYLCASSPQGQETQYFGPGTRLLVL.

This clonotype was counted many times. The chain links TRBV11-2 to TRBJ1-2; no firm D call. V lost 5 bases to trimming and J lost 6 bases, with 13 bases between them. Germline lookup yields CDR1 SGHAT and CDR2 FQNNGV. The CDR3 loop spans 13 amino acids. The CDR3 bases are TGTGCCAGCAGCGAGCCAAACCGGGATGGCTACACCTTC. It codes for CASSEPNRDGYTF.

The gene calls are TRBV29-1 and TRBJ2-5; TRBD1 aligns across 10 bases. V was pared by 6 bases and J by 6 bases, with 22 bases of the junction left unmatched. This CDR3 is built from 18 residues. Per germline, CDR1 SQVTM and CDR2 ANQGSEA. The CDR3 is CSVESRTGGQPRLQTQYF. In DNA form, the CDR3 reads TGCAGCGTCGAATCCAGGACAGGGGGACAACCAAGACTCCAGACCCAGTACTTC. The whole variable domain, remainder taken from reference TRBV29-1 and TRBJ2-5, is SAVISQKPSRDICQRGTSLTIQCQVDSQVTMMFWYRQQPGQSLTLIATANQGSEATYESGFVIDKFPISRPNLTFSTLTVSNMSPEDSSIYLCSVESRTGGQPRLQTQYFGPGTRLLVL.

The chain's CDR3 is CASRQGAGQYF. CDR3 bases: TGTGCCAGCAGGCAGGGGGCCGGGCAGTACTTC. V and J are TRBV27 and TRBJ2-7, with TRBD1 matching over 8 bases. CDR3 length: 11 residues. The V segment lost 6 bases and the J segment 9 bases; nucleotides outside the gene matches: 4. Per germline, CDR1 MNHEY and CDR2 SMNVEV (reference sequence).